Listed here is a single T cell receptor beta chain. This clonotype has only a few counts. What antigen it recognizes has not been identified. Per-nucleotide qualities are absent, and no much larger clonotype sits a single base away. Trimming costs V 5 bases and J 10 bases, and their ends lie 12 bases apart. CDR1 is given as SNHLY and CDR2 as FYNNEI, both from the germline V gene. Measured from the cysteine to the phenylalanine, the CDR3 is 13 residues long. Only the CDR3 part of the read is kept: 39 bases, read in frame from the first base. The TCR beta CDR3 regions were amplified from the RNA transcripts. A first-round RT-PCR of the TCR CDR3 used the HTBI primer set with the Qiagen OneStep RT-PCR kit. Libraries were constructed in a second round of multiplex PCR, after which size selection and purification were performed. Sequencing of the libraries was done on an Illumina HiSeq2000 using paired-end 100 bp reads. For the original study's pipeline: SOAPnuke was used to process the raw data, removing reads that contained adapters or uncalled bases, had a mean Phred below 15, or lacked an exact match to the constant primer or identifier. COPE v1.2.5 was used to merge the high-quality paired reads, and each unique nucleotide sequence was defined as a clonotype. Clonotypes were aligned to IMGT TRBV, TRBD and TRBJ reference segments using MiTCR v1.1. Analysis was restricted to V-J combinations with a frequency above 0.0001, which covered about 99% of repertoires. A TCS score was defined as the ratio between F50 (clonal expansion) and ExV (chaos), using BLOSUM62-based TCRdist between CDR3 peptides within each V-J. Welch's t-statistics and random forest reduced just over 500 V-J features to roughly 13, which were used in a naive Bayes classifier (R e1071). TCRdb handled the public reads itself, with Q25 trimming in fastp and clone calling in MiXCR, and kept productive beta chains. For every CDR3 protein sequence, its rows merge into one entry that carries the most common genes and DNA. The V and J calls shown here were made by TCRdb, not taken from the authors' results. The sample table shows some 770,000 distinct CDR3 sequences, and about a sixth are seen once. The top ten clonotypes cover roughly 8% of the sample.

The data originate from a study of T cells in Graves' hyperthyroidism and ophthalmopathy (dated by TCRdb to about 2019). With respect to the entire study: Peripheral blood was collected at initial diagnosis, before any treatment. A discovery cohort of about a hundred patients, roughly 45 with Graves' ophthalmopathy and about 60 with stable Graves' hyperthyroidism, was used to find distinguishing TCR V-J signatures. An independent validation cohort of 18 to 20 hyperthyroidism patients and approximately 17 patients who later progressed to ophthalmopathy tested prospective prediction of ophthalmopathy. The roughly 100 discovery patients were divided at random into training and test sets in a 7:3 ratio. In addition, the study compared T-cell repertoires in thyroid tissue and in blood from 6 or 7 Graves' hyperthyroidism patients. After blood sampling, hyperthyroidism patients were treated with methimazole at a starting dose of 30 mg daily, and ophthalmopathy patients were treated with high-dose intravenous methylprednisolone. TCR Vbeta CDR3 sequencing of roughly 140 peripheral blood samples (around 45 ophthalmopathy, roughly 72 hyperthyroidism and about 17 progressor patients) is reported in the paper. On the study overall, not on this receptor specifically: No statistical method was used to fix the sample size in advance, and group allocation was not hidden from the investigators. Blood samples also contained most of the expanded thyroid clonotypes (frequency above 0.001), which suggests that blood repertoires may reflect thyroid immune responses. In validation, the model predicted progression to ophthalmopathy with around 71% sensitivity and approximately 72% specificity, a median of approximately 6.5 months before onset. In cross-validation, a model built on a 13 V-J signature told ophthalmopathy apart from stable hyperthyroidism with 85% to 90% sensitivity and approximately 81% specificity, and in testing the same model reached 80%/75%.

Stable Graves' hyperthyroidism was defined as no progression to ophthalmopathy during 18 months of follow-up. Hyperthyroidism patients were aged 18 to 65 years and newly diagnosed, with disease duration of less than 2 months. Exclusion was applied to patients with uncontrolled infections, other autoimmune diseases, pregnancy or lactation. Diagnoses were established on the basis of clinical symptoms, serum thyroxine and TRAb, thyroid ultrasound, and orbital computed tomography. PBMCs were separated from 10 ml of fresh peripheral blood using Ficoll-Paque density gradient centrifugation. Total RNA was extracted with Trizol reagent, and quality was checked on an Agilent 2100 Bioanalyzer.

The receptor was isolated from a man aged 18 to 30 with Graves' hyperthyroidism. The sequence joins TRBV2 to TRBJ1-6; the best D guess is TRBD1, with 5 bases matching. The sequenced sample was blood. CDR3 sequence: CASSQGPKSPLHF. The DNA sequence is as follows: TGTGCCAGCAGTCAGGGCCCTAAATCACCCCTCCACTTT. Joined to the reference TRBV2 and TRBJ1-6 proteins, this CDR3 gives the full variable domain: EPEVTQTPSHQVTQMGQEVILRCVPISNHLYFYWYRQILGQKVEFLVSFYNNEISEKSEIFDDQFSVERPDGSNFTLKIRSTKLEDSAMYFCASSQGPKSPLHFGNGTRLTVT.